The present entry profiles one TCR beta chain with its context. This record comes from a study of TIL therapy for anti-PD-1-resistant metastatic lung cancer. Study summary: Tumors had a median PD-L1 proportion score of more than 5%.

V dropped 2 bases and J dropped 8 bases, with 18 bases sitting between them. The V gene's germline CDR1 is MNHNS and CDR2 SASEGT. The CDR3 has 15 amino acids. Indicated time point: pre-treatment sample, taken before nivolumab and TIL therapy. Sequencing used immunoSEQ v3. Survey-level samples got approximately 1.8 million read pairs; deep-level samples got about 5-6 million. Only in-frame clones appear in the TCRdb table, and some are missing; sequencing was by immunoSEQ multiplex PCR. The data hold more than 50,000 clones, with roughly 87% observed a single time. The sequence was collected from a person aged 25 to 80 with non-small cell lung cancer. The chain employs TRBV6-1 and TRBJ2-5; D unclear. Sequences were derived from blood, sampled at baseline. The CDR3 sequence: CASSEIPSAMGTQYF. The DNA of the CDR3 is TGTGCCAGCAGTGAAATCCCCAGCGCCATGGGAACCCAGTACTTC.